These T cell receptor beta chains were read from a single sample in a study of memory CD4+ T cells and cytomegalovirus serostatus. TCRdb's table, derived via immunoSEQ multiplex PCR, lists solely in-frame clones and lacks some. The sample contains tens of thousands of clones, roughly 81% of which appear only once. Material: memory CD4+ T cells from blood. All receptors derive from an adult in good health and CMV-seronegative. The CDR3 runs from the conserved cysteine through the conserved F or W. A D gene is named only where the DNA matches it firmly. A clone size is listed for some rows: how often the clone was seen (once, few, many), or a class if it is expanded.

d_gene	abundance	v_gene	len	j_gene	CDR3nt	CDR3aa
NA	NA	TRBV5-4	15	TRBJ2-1	TGTGCCAGCAGTTGGGACTTTAGCTCCTACAATGAGCAGTTCTTC	CASSWDFSSYNEQFF
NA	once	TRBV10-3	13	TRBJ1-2	TGTGCCATCATGGGCACCTCTAACTATGGCTACACCTTC	CAIMGTSNYGYTF
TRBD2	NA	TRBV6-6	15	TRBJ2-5	TGTGCCAGCAGGTTAGCGGGAGGGGGCCAAGAGACCCAGTACTTC	CASRLAGGGQETQYF
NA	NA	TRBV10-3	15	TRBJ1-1	TGTGCCATCAGTGAAAGGCAGGATGGCGACACTGAAGCTTTCTTT	CAISERQDGDTEAFF
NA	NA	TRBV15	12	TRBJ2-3	TGTGCCACCAGCAGAATCCAGGGTACGCAGTATTTT	CATSRIQGTQYF
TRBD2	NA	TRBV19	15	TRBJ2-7	TGTGCCAGTAGTACCGGGACTAGCGGGGCCTACGAGCAGTACTTC	CASSTGTSGAYEQYF
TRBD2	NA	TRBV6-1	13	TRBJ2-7	TGTGCCAGCAGTGACACTAGCGGGAGCGAGCAGTACTTC	CASSDTSGSEQYF
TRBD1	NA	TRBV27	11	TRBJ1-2	TGTGCCAGCAGCTCAGGGGGTGGCTACACCTTC	CASSSGGGYTF
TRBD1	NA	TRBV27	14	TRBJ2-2	TGTGCCAGCAGTTGGACAGGGGGCATCGGGGAGCTGTTTTTT	CASSWTGGIGELFF
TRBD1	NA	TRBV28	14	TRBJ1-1	TGTGCCAGCAGTACCTACAGGGGAAACACTGAAGCTTTCTTT	CASSTYRGNTEAFF
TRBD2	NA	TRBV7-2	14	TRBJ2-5	TGTGCCAGCAGCTTAGGCGGGGGGCCAGAGACCCAGTACTTC	CASSLGGGPETQYF
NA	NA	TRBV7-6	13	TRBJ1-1	TGTGCCAGCAGCTTAGCGCAGGGCGCTGAAGCTTTCTTT	CASSLAQGAEAFF
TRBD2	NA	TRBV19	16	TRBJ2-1	TGTGCCAGTAGTATACAGCGGGGGACCCCCCCCCATGAGCAGTTCTTC	CASSIQRGTPPHEQFF
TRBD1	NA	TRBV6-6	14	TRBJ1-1	TGTGCCAGCACCGAGACAGGGTTGGGCACTGAAGCTTTCTTT	CASTETGLGTEAFF
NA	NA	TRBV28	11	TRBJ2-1	TGTGCCAGCAGTTCTTACAATGAGCAGTTCTTC	CASSSYNEQFF
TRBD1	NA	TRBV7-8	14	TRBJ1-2	TGTGCCAGCGCGAGGGACAGATCGAACTATGGCTACACCTTC	CASARDRSNYGYTF
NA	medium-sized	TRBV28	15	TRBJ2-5	TGTGCCAGCAGTTTAACCGGAGGGGGCCAAGAGACCCAGTACTTC	CASSLTGGGQETQYF
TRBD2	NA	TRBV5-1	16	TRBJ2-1	TGCGCCAGCAGCTTGGGGGGGGGACCTATATACAATGAGCAGTTCTTC	CASSLGGGPIYNEQFF
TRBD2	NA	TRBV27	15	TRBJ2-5	TGTGCCAGCAGTTTCCTGGGACTAGCAGGAGAGACCCAGTACTTC	CASSFLGLAGETQYF
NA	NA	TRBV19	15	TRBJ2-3	TGTGCCAGTAGGATGGATGGGGTTCAGGCAGATACGCAGTATTTT	CASRMDGVQADTQYF
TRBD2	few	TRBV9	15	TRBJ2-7	TGTGCCAGCAGCCCCCGGACTAGCGGTTCCAACGAGCAGTACTTC	CASSPRTSGSNEQYF
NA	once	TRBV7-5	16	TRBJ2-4	TGTGCCAGAAGCTTATTGGTTGACGGGAGAGGCGACATTCAGTACTTC	CARSLLVDGRGDIQYF
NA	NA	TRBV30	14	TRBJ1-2	TGTGCCTGGAGTGTAAGCCCCTCAGTCTATGGCTACACCTTC	CAWSVSPSVYGYTF
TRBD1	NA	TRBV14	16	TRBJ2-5	TGTGCCAGCAGCCAGACGGGACAGGGGGCCCGAGAGACCCAGTACTTC	CASSQTGQGARETQYF
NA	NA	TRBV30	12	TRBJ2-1	TGTGCCTGGACTTTAGTGGGGAATGAGCAGTTCTTC	CAWTLVGNEQFF
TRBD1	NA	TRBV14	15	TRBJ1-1	TGTGCCAGCAGCCCCAAGGGGGCAAGGAACACTGAAGCTTTCTTT	CASSPKGARNTEAFF
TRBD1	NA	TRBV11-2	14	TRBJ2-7	TGTGCCAGCAGCCGAGGACAGGCCTCCTACGAGCAGTACTTC	CASSRGQASYEQYF
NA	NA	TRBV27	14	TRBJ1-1	TGTGCCAGCAGTGCCCACAATCGCCTTCCTGAAGCTTTCTTT	CASSAHNRLPEAFF
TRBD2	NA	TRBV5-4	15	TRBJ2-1	TGTGCCAGCACCCGCGGCGGGCTAGCGGTCAATGAGCAGTTCTTC	CASTRGGLAVNEQFF
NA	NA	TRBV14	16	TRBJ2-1	TGTGCCAGCACTCCCAAGAGACTAAAAACCTACAATGAGCAGTTCTTC	CASTPKRLKTYNEQFF
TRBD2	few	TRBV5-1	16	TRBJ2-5	TGCGCCAGCAGCTTGGCCCCAGCGGGAGCCGGGGAGACCCAGTACTTC	CASSLAPAGAGETQYF
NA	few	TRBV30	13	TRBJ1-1	TGTGCCTGGACCTACCACCGGAGAACTGAAGCTTTCTTT	CAWTYHRRTEAFF
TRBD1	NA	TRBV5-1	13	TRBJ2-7	TGCGCCAGCAGCCGGGACAGTGCCTACGAGCAGTACTTC	CASSRDSAYEQYF
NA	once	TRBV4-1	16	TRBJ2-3	TGCGCCAGCAGCCAAGGCGGGACACAACTCACAGATACGCAGTATTTT	CASSQGGTQLTDTQYF
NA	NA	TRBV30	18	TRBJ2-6	TGTGCCTGGAGTGTAAACTGGGACATGATCTCTGGGGCCAACGTCCTGACTTTC	CAWSVNWDMISGANVLTF
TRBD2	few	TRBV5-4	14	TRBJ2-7	TGTGCCAGCAGCTTGAACCTAGCGGGAGACGAGCAGTACTTC	CASSLNLAGDEQYF
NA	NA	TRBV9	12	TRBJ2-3	TGTGCCAGCAGCGTGAGCACAGATACGCAGTATTTT	CASSVSTDTQYF
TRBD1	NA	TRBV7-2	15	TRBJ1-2	TGTGCCAGCAGCTTAGTGGGGGACAGGGCATTTGGCTACACCTTC	CASSLVGDRAFGYTF
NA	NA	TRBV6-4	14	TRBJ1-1	TGTGCCACAAAATTATACGGGGGTAACACTGAAGCTTTCTTT	CATKLYGGNTEAFF
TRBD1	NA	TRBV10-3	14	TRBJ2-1	TGTGCCATCAGACGGACAGGGGGGGACAATGAGCAGTTCTTC	CAIRRTGGDNEQFF
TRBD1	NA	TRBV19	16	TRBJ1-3	TGTGCCAGTAGTATGTTCGGGACAGGGATCGGAAACACCATATATTTT	CASSMFGTGIGNTIYF
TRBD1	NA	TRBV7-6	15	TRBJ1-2	TGTGCCAGCAGCTTAGAGGGGGCGCGGAGTAATGGCTACACCTTC	CASSLEGARSNGYTF
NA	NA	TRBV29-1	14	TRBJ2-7	TGCAGCTTGCTTTCCGGGCCCTCAACCTACGAGCAGTACTTC	CSLLSGPSTYEQYF
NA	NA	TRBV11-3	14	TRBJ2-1	TGTGCCAGCAGCTTCTCCAGCTCCTACAATGAGCAGTTCTTC	CASSFSSSYNEQFF
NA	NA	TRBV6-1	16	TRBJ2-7	TGTGCCAGCAGTGAAGTTGGAGGGATGGGATCTTACGAGCAGTACTTC	CASSEVGGMGSYEQYF
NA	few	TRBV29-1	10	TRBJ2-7	TGCAGCGGTGGCAATTACGAGCAGTACTTC	CSGGNYEQYF
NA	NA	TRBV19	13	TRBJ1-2	TGTGCCAGTAGTATAGGTGGAACCTATGGCTACACCTTC	CASSIGGTYGYTF
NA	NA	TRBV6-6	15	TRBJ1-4	TGTGCCAGCAGCCTCGACTGGGGGGAAAGGGAAAAACTGTTTTTT	CASSLDWGEREKLFF
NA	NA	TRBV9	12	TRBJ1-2	TGTGCCAGCCCAGGGGTTCCGACTGACTACACCTTC	CASPGVPTDYTF
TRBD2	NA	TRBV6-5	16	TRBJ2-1	TGTGCCAGCAGTTACTTAGCGGGAGTCCGCTACAATGAGCAGTTCTTC	CASSYLAGVRYNEQFF
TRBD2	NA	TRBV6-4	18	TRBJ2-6	TGTGCCAGCAGCCCTAGACTAGCGGGAGCCTCTGGGGCCAACGTCCTGACTTTC	CASSPRLAGASGANVLTF
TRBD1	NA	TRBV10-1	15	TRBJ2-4	TGCGCCAGCAGCGATGACAGGGGCGATGTAAACATTCAGTACTTC	CASSDDRGDVNIQYF
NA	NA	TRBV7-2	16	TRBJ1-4	TGTGCCAGCAGCTTACGTCCTTTTGGGCCTAATGAAAAACTGTTTTTT	CASSLRPFGPNEKLFF
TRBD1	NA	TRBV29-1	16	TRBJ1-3	TGCAGCGTCCGCGGGCCCGGGACAGGGACTAGTGACACCATATATTTT	CSVRGPGTGTSDTIYF
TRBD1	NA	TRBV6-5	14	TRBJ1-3	TGTGCCACCAAACAGGGGGTCGTGGGAAACACCATATATTTT	CATKQGVVGNTIYF
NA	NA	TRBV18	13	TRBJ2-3	TGTGCCAGCTCACCCGACGGGGGCCTTACGCAGTATTTT	CASSPDGGLTQYF